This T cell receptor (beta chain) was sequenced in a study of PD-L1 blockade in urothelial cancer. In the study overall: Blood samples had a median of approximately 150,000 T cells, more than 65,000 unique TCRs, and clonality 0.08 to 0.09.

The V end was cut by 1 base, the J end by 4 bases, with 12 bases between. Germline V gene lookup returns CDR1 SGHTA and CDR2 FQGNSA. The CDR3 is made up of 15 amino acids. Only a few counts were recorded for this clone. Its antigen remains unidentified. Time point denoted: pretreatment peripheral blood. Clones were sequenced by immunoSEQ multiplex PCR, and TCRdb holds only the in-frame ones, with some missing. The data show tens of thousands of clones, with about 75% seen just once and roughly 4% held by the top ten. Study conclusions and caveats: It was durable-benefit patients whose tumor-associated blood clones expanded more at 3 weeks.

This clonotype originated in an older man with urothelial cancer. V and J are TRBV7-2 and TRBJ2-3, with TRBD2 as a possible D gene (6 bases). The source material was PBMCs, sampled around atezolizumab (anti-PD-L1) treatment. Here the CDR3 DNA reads TGTGCCAGCAGCTTAGTACGGGGGTGGGCAGATACGCAGTATTTT. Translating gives CASSLVRGWADTQYF.